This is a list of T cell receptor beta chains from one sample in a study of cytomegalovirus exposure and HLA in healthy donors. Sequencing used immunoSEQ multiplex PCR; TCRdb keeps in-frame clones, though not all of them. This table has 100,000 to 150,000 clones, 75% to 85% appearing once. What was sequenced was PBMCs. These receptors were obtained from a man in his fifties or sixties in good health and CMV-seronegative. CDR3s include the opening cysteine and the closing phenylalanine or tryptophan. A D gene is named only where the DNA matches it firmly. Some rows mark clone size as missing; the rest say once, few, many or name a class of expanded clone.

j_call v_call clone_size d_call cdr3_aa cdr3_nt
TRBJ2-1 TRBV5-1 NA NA CASSLAGGQYNEQFF TGCGCCAGCAGCTTGGCCGGGGGGCAGTACAATGAGCAGTTCTTC
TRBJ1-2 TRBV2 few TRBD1 CASRTGGDYGYTF TGTGCCAGCAGGACAGGGGGCGACTATGGCTACACCTTC
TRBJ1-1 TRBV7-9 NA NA CASTQGSGTEAFF TGTGCCAGCACCCAGGGTAGTGGCACTGAAGCTTTCTTT
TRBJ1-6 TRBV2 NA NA CARQTKDRESPLHF TGTGCCAGGCAAACCAAGGACAGAGAGTCACCCCTCCACTTT
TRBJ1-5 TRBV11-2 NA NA CASSLGAGGNQPQHF TGTGCCAGCAGCTTAGGGGCCGGGGGCAATCAGCCCCAGCATTTT
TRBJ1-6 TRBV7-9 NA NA CSSTEQGPLHF TGTTCCAGCACCGAACAGGGTCCCCTCCACTTT
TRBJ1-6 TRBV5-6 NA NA CASSPLVGANSPLHF TGTGCCAGCAGCCCCCTAGTGGGGGCTAATTCACCCCTCCACTTT
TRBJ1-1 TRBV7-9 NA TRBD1 CASSLEGAATEAFF TGTGCCAGCAGCTTGGAGGGGGCGGCCACTGAAGCTTTCTTT
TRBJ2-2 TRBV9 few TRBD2 CASSVGTMNTGELFF TGTGCCAGCAGCGTGGGGACTATGAACACCGGGGAGCTGTTTTTT
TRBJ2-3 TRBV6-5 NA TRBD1 CASSSWTGGTDTQYF TGTGCCAGCAGTTCTTGGACAGGGGGGACAGATACGCAGTATTTT
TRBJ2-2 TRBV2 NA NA CASSERQFDANTGELFF TGTGCCAGCAGTGAGCGGCAGTTCGACGCGAACACCGGGGAGCTGTTTTTT
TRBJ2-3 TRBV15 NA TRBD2 CATSRPSGGATDTQYF TGTGCCACCAGCAGGCCTAGCGGGGGGGCCACAGATACGCAGTATTTT
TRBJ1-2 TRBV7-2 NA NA CASTWGGSNYGYTF TGTGCCAGCACCTGGGGGGGGTCTAACTATGGCTACACCTTC
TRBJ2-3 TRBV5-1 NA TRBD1 CASSSDREVTDTQYF TGCGCCAGCAGCTCGGACAGGGAAGTGACAGATACGCAGTATTTT
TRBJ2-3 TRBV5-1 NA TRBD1 CASSFGTGADTQYF TGCGCCAGCAGCTTCGGGACAGGGGCAGATACGCAGTATTTT
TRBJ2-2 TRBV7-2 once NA CASSLANREVDGELFF TGTGCCAGCAGCTTAGCGAACAGGGAAGTAGACGGGGAGCTGTTTTTT